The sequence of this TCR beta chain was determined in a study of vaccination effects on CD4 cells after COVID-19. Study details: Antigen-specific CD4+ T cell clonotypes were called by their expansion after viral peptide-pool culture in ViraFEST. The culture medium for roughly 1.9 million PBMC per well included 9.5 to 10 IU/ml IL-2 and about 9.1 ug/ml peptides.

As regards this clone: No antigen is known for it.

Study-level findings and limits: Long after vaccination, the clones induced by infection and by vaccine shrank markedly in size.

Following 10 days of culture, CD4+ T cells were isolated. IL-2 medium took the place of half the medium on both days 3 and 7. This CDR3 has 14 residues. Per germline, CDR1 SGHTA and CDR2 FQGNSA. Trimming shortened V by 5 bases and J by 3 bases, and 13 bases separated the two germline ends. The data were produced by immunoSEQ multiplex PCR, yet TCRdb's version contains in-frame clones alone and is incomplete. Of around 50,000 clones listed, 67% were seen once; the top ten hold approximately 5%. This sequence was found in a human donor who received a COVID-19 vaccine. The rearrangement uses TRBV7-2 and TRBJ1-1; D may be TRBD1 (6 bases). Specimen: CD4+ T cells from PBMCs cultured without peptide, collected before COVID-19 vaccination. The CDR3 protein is CASSLGGIDTEAFF. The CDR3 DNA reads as TGTGCCAGCAGCCTAGGGGGGATCGACACTGAAGCTTTCTTT.